These T cell receptor beta chains were read from a single sample in a study of blood T cells in healthy people across ages. TCRdb recomputed calls from the 5' RACE reads with MiXCR, one row per CDR3 protein. The sample contains approximately 810,000 distinct CDR3 sequences, roughly 40% of which appear only once. Sequences were obtained from blood. The receptor set was obtained from a man younger than 35 in good health. Both conserved end residues are part of each CDR3. D genes are given only for firm matches. Size is omitted from some rows. Given values are once, few, many or a class for expanded clones.

clone_size: many
d_call: TRBD2
v_call: TRBV2
j_call: TRBJ2-1
cdr3_length: 17
cdr3_aa: CASARTSGASSYNEQFF
cdr3_nt: TGTGCCAGCGCGAGGACTAGCGGGGCGAGCTCCTACAATGAGCAGTTCTTC

clone_size: once
d_call: TRBD1
v_call: TRBV24-1
j_call: TRBJ1-2
cdr3_length: 15
cdr3_aa: CATSDRGQGPYGYTF
cdr3_nt: TGTGCCACCAGTGACCGTGGACAGGGCCCCTATGGCTACACCTTC

clone_size: -
d_call: -
v_call: TRBV28
j_call: TRBJ2-3
cdr3_length: 12
cdr3_aa: CASSGGANTQYF
cdr3_nt: TGTGCCAGCAGTGGGGGGGCTAATACGCAGTATTTT

clone_size: few
d_call: TRBD1
v_call: TRBV7-6
j_call: TRBJ2-3
cdr3_length: 14
cdr3_aa: CASRGQGSTDTQYF
cdr3_nt: TGTGCCAGCAGGGGACAGGGAAGCACAGATACGCAGTATTTT

clone_size: few
d_call: -
v_call: TRBV5-1
j_call: TRBJ2-3
cdr3_length: 14
cdr3_aa: CASSFRGPSDTQYF
cdr3_nt: TGCGCCAGCAGCTTCCGTGGACCCTCGGATACGCAGTATTTT

clone_size: few
d_call: -
v_call: TRBV6-5
j_call: TRBJ2-3
cdr3_length: 16
cdr3_aa: CASSYRTGSGTNTQYF
cdr3_nt: TGTGCCAGCAGTTACCGTACAGGTTCGGGCACAAATACGCAGTATTTT

clone_size: few
d_call: -
v_call: TRBV7-2
j_call: TRBJ2-7
cdr3_length: 14
cdr3_aa: CASSWVGLSPEQYF
cdr3_nt: TGTGCCAGCAGCTGGGTGGGACTCAGTCCCGAGCAGTACTTC

clone_size: -
d_call: -
v_call: TRBV27
j_call: TRBJ1-2
cdr3_length: 15
cdr3_aa: CASSSPLQGNYGYTF
cdr3_nt: TGTGCCAGCAGTTCTCCACTTCAGGGGAACTATGGCTACACCTTC

clone_size: few
d_call: TRBD1
v_call: TRBV4-3
j_call: TRBJ2-1
cdr3_length: 20
cdr3_aa: CASSQDRGTGLADSYNEQFF
cdr3_nt: TGCGCCAGCAGCCAAGATCGAGGGACAGGCCTTGCCGACTCCTACAATGAGCAGTTCTTC

clone_size: -
d_call: TRBD1
v_call: TRBV4-1
j_call: TRBJ1-6
cdr3_length: 17
cdr3_aa: CASSQGHRGYSGSPPHF
cdr3_nt: TGCGCCAGCAGCCAAGGGCACAGGGGGTATAGTGGTTCACCCCCCCACTTT

clone_size: -
d_call: -
v_call: TRBV7-2
j_call: TRBJ2-3
cdr3_length: 16
cdr3_aa: CASSATPGPATDTQYF
cdr3_nt: TGTGCCAGCAGCGCGACCCCGGGACCAGCTACAGATACGCAGTATTTT

clone_size: -
d_call: -
v_call: TRBV5-1
j_call: TRBJ1-4
cdr3_length: 14
cdr3_aa: CASSLEQIKERLFF
cdr3_nt: TGCGCCAGCAGCTTGGAACAGATAAAGGAAAGACTGTTTTTT

clone_size: -
d_call: -
v_call: TRBV12-3/TRBV12-4
j_call: TRBJ2-2
cdr3_length: 15
cdr3_aa: CASTPGTANTGELFF
cdr3_nt: TGTGCCAGCACCCCCGGGACGGCGAACACCGGGGAGCTGTTTTTT

clone_size: few
d_call: TRBD2
v_call: TRBV7-2
j_call: TRBJ2-3
cdr3_length: 18
cdr3_aa: CASSRPTSGGASGDTQYF
cdr3_nt: TGTGCCAGCAGTCGTCCTACTAGCGGGGGGGCTAGCGGAGATACGCAGTATTTT

clone_size: -
d_call: -
v_call: TRBV6-7
j_call: TRBJ1-5
cdr3_length: 15
cdr3_aa: CASTYGSGFCQPQHF
cdr3_nt: TGTGCCAGCACGTACGGGTCGGGGTTTTGTCAGCCCCAGCATTTT

clone_size: -
d_call: -
v_call: TRBV27
j_call: TRBJ2-3
cdr3_length: 14
cdr3_aa: CVSSIGQSTDTQYF
cdr3_nt: TGTGTCAGCAGTATCGGACAGTCCACAGATACGCAGTATTTT

clone_size: -
d_call: TRBD1
v_call: TRBV6-6
j_call: TRBJ1-4
cdr3_length: 15
cdr3_aa: CASSYETGSNEKLFF
cdr3_nt: TGTGCCAGCAGTTACGAGACAGGGTCTAATGAAAAACTGTTTTTT

clone_size: many
d_call: -
v_call: TRBV7-2
j_call: TRBJ2-7
cdr3_length: 15
cdr3_aa: CASSTRTQSYNEQYF
cdr3_nt: TGTGCCAGCAGCACCAGGACCCAGTCCTACAATGAGCAGTACTTC

clone_size: -
d_call: -
v_call: TRBV20-1
j_call: TRBJ2-3
cdr3_length: 12
cdr3_aa: CSVVISTDTQYF
cdr3_nt: TGCAGTGTGGTGATTAGCACAGATACGCAGTATTTT

clone_size: many
d_call: -
v_call: TRBV4-2
j_call: TRBJ1-2
cdr3_length: 17
cdr3_aa: CASSQDRAAGVLYGYTF
cdr3_nt: TGTGCCAGCAGCCAAGATAGAGCGGCAGGGGTGTTGTATGGCTACACCTTC

clone_size: -
d_call: -
v_call: TRBV10-3
j_call: TRBJ2-5
cdr3_length: 13
cdr3_aa: CAISEYRDNEQYF
cdr3_nt: TGTGCCATCAGTGAATATAGGGACAATGAGCAGTACTTC

clone_size: few
d_call: -
v_call: TRBV15
j_call: TRBJ2-3
cdr3_length: 16
cdr3_aa: CATSRDEGGERDTQYF
cdr3_nt: TGTGCCACCAGCAGAGATGAGGGGGGGGAGCGAGATACGCAGTATTTT

clone_size: -
d_call: -
v_call: TRBV2
j_call: TRBJ1-2
cdr3_length: 13
cdr3_aa: CASSSTLSYGYTF
cdr3_nt: TGTGCCAGCAGTTCCACCCTCAGCTATGGCTACACCTTC

clone_size: -
d_call: TRBD2
v_call: TRBV5-1
j_call: TRBJ2-3
cdr3_length: 15
cdr3_aa: CASSFTSGRTDTQYF
cdr3_nt: TGCGCCAGCAGCTTTACTAGCGGTCGCACAGATACGCAGTATTTT

clone_size: once
d_call: -
v_call: TRBV7-2
j_call: TRBJ2-5
cdr3_length: 12
cdr3_aa: CASGLVGGEQYF
cdr3_nt: TGTGCCAGCGGCTTAGTTGGCGGGGAGCAGTACTTC

clone_size: few
d_call: -
v_call: TRBV6-6
j_call: TRBJ1-2
cdr3_length: 13
cdr3_aa: CASSTQGHYGYTF
cdr3_nt: TGTGCCAGTTCCACCCAGGGGCACTATGGCTACACCTTC

clone_size: -
d_call: -
v_call: TRBV7-9
j_call: TRBJ2-3
cdr3_length: 14
cdr3_aa: CASSAGRYRDTQYF
cdr3_nt: TGTGCCAGCAGCGCGGGCCGGTACCGGGATACGCAGTATTTT

clone_size: -
d_call: -
v_call: TRBV4-3
j_call: TRBJ1-3
cdr3_length: 15
cdr3_aa: CASSPDGGWGNTIYF
cdr3_nt: TGCGCCAGCAGCCCCGACGGGGGTTGGGGAAACACCATATATTTT

clone_size: few
d_call: TRBD1
v_call: TRBV4-3
j_call: TRBJ2-4
cdr3_length: 15
cdr3_aa: CASSQDWRQGNIQYF
cdr3_nt: TGCGCCAGCAGCCAAGATTGGAGACAGGGAAACATTCAGTACTTC

clone_size: few
d_call: TRBD1
v_call: TRBV7-2
j_call: TRBJ1-5
cdr3_length: 15
cdr3_aa: CASSSGQAQGQPQHF
cdr3_nt: TGTGCCAGCAGCTCCGGACAGGCTCAGGGTCAGCCCCAGCATTTT

clone_size: -
d_call: -
v_call: TRBV15
j_call: TRBJ2-1
cdr3_length: 13
cdr3_aa: CATSRDPAGQQFF
cdr3_nt: TGTGCCACCAGCAGAGATCCCGCGGGCCAGCAGTTCTTC

clone_size: few
d_call: TRBD1
v_call: TRBV3-1
j_call: TRBJ2-7
cdr3_length: 15
cdr3_aa: CASSPSRDSPYEQYF
cdr3_nt: TGTGCCAGCAGCCCCTCCCGGGACAGTCCGTACGAGCAGTACTTC

clone_size: many
d_call: -
v_call: TRBV5-1
j_call: TRBJ2-3
cdr3_length: 12
cdr3_aa: CASSPNADTQYF
cdr3_nt: TGCGCCAGCAGCCCTAACGCAGATACGCAGTATTTT

clone_size: few
d_call: -
v_call: TRBV7-9
j_call: TRBJ1-1
cdr3_length: 14
cdr3_aa: CPDRDKSPNTEAFF
cdr3_nt: TGCCCCGACCGGGACAAAAGTCCGAACACTGAAGCTTTCTTT

clone_size: -
d_call: -
v_call: TRBV6-5
j_call: TRBJ1-4
cdr3_length: 17
cdr3_aa: CACSYSIQKQFNEKLFF
cdr3_nt: TGTGCCTGTAGTTACTCGATCCAGAAACAGTTTAATGAAAAACTGTTTTTT

clone_size: -
d_call: TRBD2
v_call: TRBV19
j_call: TRBJ2-1
cdr3_length: 15
cdr3_aa: CASSTLAGTFNEQFF
cdr3_nt: TGTGCCAGTAGTACTTTAGCGGGGACTTTCAATGAGCAGTTCTTC

clone_size: -
d_call: -
v_call: TRBV9
j_call: TRBJ1-2
cdr3_length: 15
cdr3_aa: CASSATGSGYDGYTF
cdr3_nt: TGTGCCAGCAGCGCCACCGGGTCTGGCTACGATGGCTACACCTTC

clone_size: many
d_call: -
v_call: TRBV27
j_call: TRBJ2-3
cdr3_length: 15
cdr3_aa: CASSFGPLSTDTQYF
cdr3_nt: TGTGCCAGCAGTTTTGGACCTTTGAGCACAGATACGCAGTATTTT

clone_size: few
d_call: -
v_call: TRBV4-2
j_call: TRBJ2-3
cdr3_length: 15
cdr3_aa: CASSPTAQGIDTQYF
cdr3_nt: TGTGCCAGCAGCCCAACTGCTCAGGGGATTGATACGCAGTATTTT